This entry lists 32 T cell receptor beta chains sequenced from one sample in a study of T cell repertoires in ileal Crohn's disease (dated by TCRdb to between 2018 and 2020). Explained via the paper, the time point label denotes: proximal margin of the surgical specimen (macroscopically non-inflamed). The library was prepared using the immunoSEQ multiplex PCR assay. Here the immuneACCESS table is served through TCRdb, limited to in-frame sequences with V and J called. Missing clones are a known gap in these copies; in checked studies unresolved V genes cover under half, and the rest lacks a known reason. Here the sample has 3,100 or so clones; under 75% occur a single time. The leading ten clones occupy roughly 25% of the sample. The sample was ileal tissue. These receptors were obtained from an adult with Crohn's disease.

The J gene is TRBJ2-7, the V gene TRBV13, with D tentatively TRBD2 (5 bases). V lost 6 bases and J 5 bases, leaving 17 bases between the germline ends. CDR3 length: 14 amino acids. The germline V gene encodes CDR1 PRHDT and CDR2 FYEKMQ (reference sequence). The CDR3 protein is CASSEAGVEDEQYV. CDR3 in DNA: TGTGCCAGCAGTGAAGCCGGGGTGGAGGACGAGCAGTACGTC.

The chain employs TRBV11-2 and TRBJ1-1, with no clear D. The germline V gene has CDR1 SGHAT and CDR2 FQNNGV. Trimming removed 5 bases at V and 3 bases at J, with 10 bases between. The CDR3 totals 13 residues. CDR3 sequence reads: CASSPGRYTEAFF. As DNA, the CDR3 is TGTGCCAGCAGCCCTGGGAGGTACACTGAAGCTTTCTTT. Full variable domain (outside the CDR3, taken from reference TRBV11-2 and TRBJ1-1): EAGVAQSPRYKIIEKRQSVAFWCNPISGHATLYWYQQILGQGPKLLIQFQNNGVVDDSQLPKDRFSAERLKGVDSTLKIQPAKLEDSAVYLCASSPGRYTEAFFGQGTRLTVV.

This clone has a handful of counts. This chain connects TRBV11-2 to TRBJ1-2, with 8 bases matching TRBD1. CDR3 length equals 14 residues. The junction had 6 bases not matched to a gene; V was cut back by 5 bases and J by 4 bases. Germline V gene lookup returns CDR1 SGHAT and CDR2 FQNNGV. CDR3 coding DNA: TGTGCCAGCAGCCCCGACAGGGGAACCTATGGCTACACCTTC. Protein: CASSPDRGTYGYTF.

The V call is TRBV11-1, the J call TRBJ1-1; D is perhaps TRBD1 (5 bases). The CDR3 spans 18 residues. Germline loops: CDR1 SGHAT, CDR2 FQDESV (reference sequence). The V gene lost 6 bases and the J gene lost 0 bases, with 23 bases spanning the gap. The CDR3 sequence is CASSLSTGRAGLNTEAFF. In DNA form, the CDR3 reads TGTGCCAGCAGTCTTAGCACAGGCAGGGCCGGGCTGAACACTGAAGCTTTCTTT.

V and J are TRBV6-5 and TRBJ1-1; 12 bases line up with TRBD1. The junction had 6 bases not matched to a gene; V was cut back by 9 bases and J by 7 bases. Germline values: CDR1 MNHEY, CDR2 SVGAGI. This CDR3 has 13 amino acids. The CDR3 here is CASSGTGGFEAFF. The CDR3 DNA follows: TGTGCCAGTTCCGGGACAGGGGGCTTTGAAGCTTTCTTT.

This clone was observed a few times. Written as DNA, the CDR3 is TGCAGCGTTGAAGGACAACCGGGAGCCCAGTATGGCTACACCTTC. Residues: CSVEGQPGAQYGYTF. The chain uses TRBV29-1 and TRBJ1-2; the D is unclear. The V and J ends lost 1 base and 5 bases respectively, with 17 bases between them. CDR1 SQVTM and CDR2 ANQGSEA come from the germline V gene. There are 15 residues in the CDR3.

This clone was seen a handful of times. The chain has TRBV30 and TRBJ1-1; a possible D gene is TRBD1 (5 bases). In germline, CDR1 is GTSNPN, CDR2 SVGIG (reference sequence). The CDR3 contains 17 residues. The V end lost 5 bases, the J end lost 0 bases, and 22 bases lay between the germline ends. CDR3 sequence reads: CAWVPYGTQRVNTEAFF. The DNA for the CDR3 is TGTGCCTGGGTTCCCTACGGGACCCAGAGAGTGAACACTGAAGCTTTCTTT. Combining the CDR3 with reference TRBV30 and TRBJ1-1 gives the whole variable domain SQTIHQWPATLVQPVGSPLSLECTVEGTSNPNLYWYRQAAGRGLQLLFYSVGIGQISSEVPQNLSASRPQDRQFILSSKKLLLSDSGFYLCAWVPYGTQRVNTEAFFGQGTRLTVV.

This clone has just a few counts. The gene calls are TRBV5-1 and TRBJ2-2; tentatively, D is TRBD1 (6 bases). Between the trimmed V and J ends, which lost 2 bases and 6 bases, there was a span of 11 bases. CDR3 size: 14 residues. The germline CDR1 and CDR2 sequences are SGHRS and YFSETQ. The CDR3: CASSLQGDAGELFF. CDR3 sequence (DNA): TGCGCCAGCAGCTTACAGGGAGATGCCGGGGAGCTGTTTTTT. The whole variable domain, remainder taken from reference TRBV5-1 and TRBJ2-2, is KAGVTQTPRYLIKTRGQQVTLSCSPISGHRSVSWYQQTPGQGLQFLFEYFSETQRNKGNFPGRFSGRQFSNSRSEMNVSTLELGDSALYLCASSLQGDAGELFFGEGSRLTVL.

This clone was found a few times. The chain combines TRBV6-4 with TRBJ2-3, with D perhaps TRBD2 (5 bases). Deletions cut 6 bases from V and 6 bases from J, with 13 bases between. The CDR3 is 13 amino acids. Germline CDR1 and CDR2: MRHNA and SNTAGT. This chain's CDR3 is CASSTTRADTQYF. The CDR3 coding sequence is TGTGCCAGCAGCACGACGAGGGCGGATACGCAGTATTTT.

The rearrangement links TRBV5-1 to TRBJ2-5, with D possibly TRBD2 on 7 matching bases. V was trimmed by 5 bases and J by 5 bases, leaving 16 bases between them. CDR3 length: 14 residues. Germline CDR1 is SGHRS and CDR2 is YFSETQ. The CDR3 reads CASRTGAGAETQYF. The CDR3 region has the DNA TGCGCCAGCAGGACGGGGGCGGGAGCGGAGACCCAGTACTTC.

The rearrangement links TRBV5-1 to TRBJ1-6; possible D gene TRBD1, 6 bases. The CDR3 contains 14 residues. The germline V and J ends were trimmed by 4 bases and 8 bases, with 13 bases remaining between them. CDR1 and CDR2 (germline): SGHRS, YFSETQ. The chain's CDR3 is CASSPGQMYSPLHF. CDR3 coding DNA: TGCGCCAGCAGCCCCGGACAGATGTATTCACCCCTCCACTTT. The entire variable domain, with the rest obtained from reference TRBV5-1 and TRBJ1-6, is as follows: KAGVTQTPRYLIKTRGQQVTLSCSPISGHRSVSWYQQTPGQGLQFLFEYFSETQRNKGNFPGRFSGRQFSNSRSEMNVSTLELGDSALYLCASSPGQMYSPLHFGNGTRLTVT.

V usage is TRBV5-1 and J usage is TRBJ2-3, with D perhaps matching TRBD1 or TRBD2 (5 bases each). V lost 7 bases and J lost 4, with 13 bases in between. The CDR3 has 13 residues. Per germline, CDR1 SGHRS and CDR2 YFSETQ. The CDR3 sequence: CASSVGDPDTQYF. The CDR3 DNA reads TGCGCCAGCTCTGTGGGGGACCCAGATACGCAGTATTTT. The full variable domain, rest sourced from reference TRBV5-1 and TRBJ2-3, is KAGVTQTPRYLIKTRGQQVTLSCSPISGHRSVSWYQQTPGQGLQFLFEYFSETQRNKGNFPGRFSGRQFSNSRSEMNVSTLELGDSALYLCASSVGDPDTQYFGPGTRLTVL.

The chain carries TRBV5-8 and TRBJ1-1, with D unclear. V lost 5 bases and J lost 5, with 16 bases in between. This CDR3 has 14 amino acids. Germline lookup yields CDR1 SGHTS and CDR2 YDEGEE. The CDR3 nucleotides read TGTGCCAGCAGATTCCGGACGGGTGGGACTGAAGCTTTCTTT. This sequence encodes CASRFRTGGTEAFF.

The chain has TRBV6-5 and TRBJ1-2; perhaps TRBD1 as D (5 bases). Trimming took off 6 bases at V and 6 bases at J, with 17 bases between the two ends. The CDR3 extends over 14 amino acids. Per the germline V gene, CDR1 is MNHEY and CDR2 is SVGAGI. The CDR3, as DNA: TGTGCCAGCAGCCCCGACAGAATTCAGAATGGCTACACCTTC. Translated: CASSPDRIQNGYTF.

This rearrangement joins TRBV7-9 to TRBJ1-1; D not resolved. The ends were cut back, 4 bases at V and 1 base at J, with 13 bases in the middle. Germline loops: CDR1 SEHNR, CDR2 FQNEAQ (reference sequence). The CDR3 totals 15 residues. Here the CDR3 DNA reads TGTGCCAGCAGCTCCGGAGGTTTTGGGAACACTGAAGCTTTCTTT. It encodes CASSSGGFGNTEAFF.

The gene calls are TRBV7-8 and TRBJ1-5; D unclear. The CDR3 runs to 14 residues. V lost 3 bases and J lost 5, with 11 bases in between. In germline, CDR1 is SGHVS, CDR2 FQNEAQ. The CDR3 sequence is CASSFGPSDQPQHF. The CDR3 nucleotides read TGTGCCAGCAGCTTTGGGCCATCCGATCAGCCCCAGCATTTT.

The chain links TRBV5-1 to TRBJ2-3; no reliable D call. The CDR3 runs 12 residues. Germline-derived CDR1 and CDR2 are SGHRS and YFSETQ. Trimming took off 6 bases at V and 0 bases at J, with 5 bases between the two ends. CDR3 DNA: TGCGCCAGCAAATCTAGCACAGATACGCAGTATTTT. The encoded protein is CASKSSTDTQYF.

This clone is categorized as hyperexpanded. The chain combines TRBV2 with TRBJ2-5, with no clear D. With 4 bases removed from V and 1 base from J, the gap between germline ends came to 13 bases. This CDR3 contains 15 residues. Germline V gives CDR1 SNHLY, CDR2 FYNNEI. As DNA, the CDR3 is TGTGCCAGCAGTGCGCCCCAGAGCCTCCAAGAGACCCAGTACTTC. Amino acids: CASSAPQSLQETQYF.

The V and J genes are TRBV2 and TRBJ1-1; the D is unclear. The CDR3 extends over 13 amino acids. Trimming shortened V by 4 bases and J by 1 base, and 7 bases separated the two germline ends. From germline, CDR1 is SNHLY and CDR2 FYNNEI. The CDR3 nucleotides read TGTGCCAGCAGTGGGGTGGGGAACACTGAAGCTTTCTTT. Protein product: CASSGVGNTEAFF.

The CDR3: CASLPEVGHTDTQYF. The CDR3 DNA reads as TGTGCCTCCCTCCCGGAGGTAGGGCACACAGATACGCAGTATTTT. The rearrangement joins TRBV30 to TRBJ2-3, with a possible D match to TRBD2 (5 bases). The V and J ends lost 7 bases and 2 bases respectively, with 19 bases between them. This CDR3 is built from 15 residues. Per the germline V gene, CDR1 is GTSNPN and CDR2 is SVGIG (reference sequence).

In this sample, this clone turned up a few times. This chain links TRBV27 with TRBJ2-5; 7 nucleotides match TRBD1. This CDR3 has 14 residues. Germline V gives CDR1 MNHEY, CDR2 SMNVEV (reference sequence). V lost 7 bases to trimming and J lost 4 bases; unmatched junction nucleotides: 9. CDR3 region: CASNSRQGGETQYF. CDR3 coding DNA: TGTGCCAGCAATTCTCGACAGGGTGGAGAGACCCAGTACTTC.

The rearrangement joins TRBV15 to TRBJ2-2; D is unclear. The V gene lost 0 bases and the J gene lost 0 bases, with 5 bases spanning the gap. The CDR3 runs 15 residues. Germline assignment: CDR1 LNHNV and CDR2 YYDKDF (reference sequence). The CDR3 DNA reads as TGTGCCACCAGCAGAGATTTTACGAACACCGGGGAGCTGTTTTTT. Translation: CATSRDFTNTGELFF.

CDR3 in DNA: TGTGCCAGCAGCTACCGACAGATTATGAACACTGAAGCTTTCTTT. Protein: CASSYRQIMNTEAFF. The chain carries TRBV7-2 and TRBJ1-1; D is perhaps TRBD1 (5 bases). This CDR3 comprises 15 residues. Trimming took off 4 bases at V and 0 bases at J, with 12 bases between the two ends. CDR1 and CDR2 from the germline V gene are SGHTA and FQGNSA.

V gene TRBV27 combines with J gene TRBJ1-1; 8 positions match TRBD1. This CDR3 contains 15 residues. The V segment lost 2 bases and the J segment 1 base; nucleotides outside the gene matches: 3. The germline V gene has CDR1 MNHEY and CDR2 SMNVEV (reference sequence). The CDR3 loop is CASSLRGTGNTEAFF. The CDR3 coding sequence is TGTGCCAGCAGTTTAAGGGGGACAGGGAACACTGAAGCTTTCTTT.

This clone showed up just a few times. This chain links TRBV4-3 with TRBJ1-2; possible D gene TRBD1, 5 bases. The length of the CDR3 is 15 residues. The germline CDR1 and CDR2 sequences are LGHNA and YSLEER. Trimming removed 1 base at V and 2 bases at J, with 11 bases between. The CDR3 DNA reads TGCGCCAGCAGCCAAGTGGGAGGGGCGAACTATGGCTACACCTTC. Its protein is CASSQVGGANYGYTF.

V and J are TRBV6-5 and TRBJ1-2; D is ambiguous. Germline lookup yields CDR1 MNHEY and CDR2 SVGAGI. Trimming took off 5 bases at V and 0 bases at J, with 10 bases between the two ends. The CDR3 runs to 14 residues. In nucleotides, the CDR3 is TGTGCCAGCAGTGAAGTTGTTACTAACTATGGCTACACCTTC. This codes for CASSEVVTNYGYTF.

This clone was picked up one time. The CDR3 DNA is TGTGCCAGCTCCCAGGACAGCTATGGCTACACCTTC. Protein sequence: CASSQDSYGYTF. The chain carries TRBV2 and TRBJ1-2; TRBD1 might be the D (6 bases). The V gene's germline CDR1 is SNHLY and CDR2 FYNNEI. This CDR3 comprises 12 residues. Trimming stripped 8 bases from V and 4 bases from J, with 11 bases between.

The CDR3 here is CASSAEEPTNTDTQYF. In DNA, the CDR3 is TGTGCCAGCAGCGCGGAAGAGCCAACCAACACAGATACGCAGTATTTT. The V call is TRBV9, the J call TRBJ2-3; no reliable D call. Per the germline V gene, CDR1 is SGDLS and CDR2 is YYNGEE. CDR3 size: 16 residues. V lost 3 bases and J lost 2, with 16 bases in between. The complete variable domain, with remaining parts taken from reference TRBV9 and TRBJ2-3, reads DSGVTQTPKHLITATGQRVTLRCSPRSGDLSVYWYQQSLDQGLQFLIQYYNGEERAKGNILERFSAQQFPDLHSELNLSSLELGDSALYFCASSAEEPTNTDTQYFGPGTRLTVL.

The J gene is TRBJ1-1, the V gene TRBV7-2, with 11 bases identical to TRBD1. V gave up 4 bases and J gave up 5 bases; unmatched junction bases: 3. Germline V gene lookup returns CDR1 SGHTA and CDR2 FQGNSA. This CDR3 is 14 amino acids long. The CDR3 loop reads CASSWGQGGTEAFF. CDR3 DNA: TGTGCCAGCAGCTGGGGACAGGGGGGGACTGAAGCTTTCTTT.

The V gene is TRBV29-1, the J gene TRBJ1-1, with D maybe TRBD1 (5 bases). Germline V gene lookup returns CDR1 SQVTM and CDR2 ANQGSEA. The germline V and J ends were trimmed by 6 bases and 11 bases, with 22 bases remaining between them. The CDR3 is 13 amino acids. The CDR3 region is CSVSPGPQGWAFF. CDR3 DNA sequence: TGCAGCGTCTCGCCGGGACCCCAAGGATGGGCTTTCTTT.

This clone has only a few counts. The chain links TRBV9 to TRBJ1-1; 9 positions agree with TRBD1. The junction had 4 bases not matched to a gene; V was cut back by 3 bases and J by 4 bases. Germline V gene data show CDR1 as SGDLS and CDR2 as YYNGEE. The CDR3 spans 14 residues. This CDR3 is CASSAQTGGTEAFF. DNA for the CDR3: TGTGCCAGCAGCGCGCAGACAGGGGGCACTGAAGCTTTCTTT.

The chain employs TRBV5-7 and TRBJ1-6, with D maybe TRBD1 (6 bases). TRBV5-7 is treated as an ORF (open reading frame) with a function not yet certain. This CDR3 is built from 19 residues. Trimming cost V 0 bases and J 0 bases, with 16 bases left between them. The CDR3 protein is CASSLAEAGAVSYNSPLHF. CDR3 coding DNA: TGTGCCAGCAGCTTGGCCGAGGCAGGGGCCGTCTCCTATAATTCACCCCTCCACTTT.